The source of this T cell receptor beta chain is a study of blood T cell repertoires in COVID-19. On the study more broadly: Sites across the United States, Italy and Spain contributed samples from acute and convalescent COVID-19. From T cells, B-cell-depleted T cells, or PBMCs came the material, which was cDNA or gDNA.

Per the study methods: Reference gene primer amplification in the assay estimated nucleated cell counts. TCRdb's copy holds only in-frame clones and misses some; the assay was immunoSEQ multiplex PCR. D and trimming come from the DNA, and the V and J calls and clone size come from that table. The table includes about 240,000 clones, 80% to 90% detected once. Sequencing was carried out using peripheral blood. The clonotype comes from a woman in her sixties or seventies with acute or convalescent COVID-19.

CDR3 loop: CASSSSGYNEQFF. The CDR3 DNA is TGTGCCAGCAGCTCTAGCGGTTACAATGAGCAGTTCTTC. This rearrangement joins TRBV7-9 to TRBJ2-1; 7 nucleotides agree with TRBD2. This CDR3 contains 13 residues. CDR1 and CDR2 (germline): SEHNR, FQNEAQ (reference sequence). The junction had 1 base not matched to a gene; V was cut back by 4 bases and J by 4 bases.